The 9 T cell receptor beta chains below all came from one sample that was sequenced in a study of cytomegalovirus exposure and HLA in healthy donors. PCR involved 60 Vbeta and 13 Jbeta primers. Sequencing was performed with immunoSEQ multiplex PCR; in TCRdb, only in-frame clones are kept and a portion is missing. The repertoire consists of approximately 130,000 clones, with around 77% occurring once and the leading ten covering approximately 1.2%. The sample was PBMCs. The receptors here all came from a man in his fifties in good health and CMV-seronegative.

The rearrangement joins TRBV4-3 to TRBJ2-7, with a tentative D call TRBD1 (6 bases). This CDR3 is built from 15 residues. Trimming stripped 0 bases from V and 2 bases from J, with 11 bases between. Per the germline V gene, CDR1 is LGHNA and CDR2 is YSLEER. The CDR3: CASSQEEQGAYEQYF. The CDR3 DNA reads as TGCGCCAGCAGCCAAGAGGAACAGGGCGCCTACGAGCAGTACTTC.

This chain uses TRBV9 with TRBJ2-2; D is possibly TRBD2 (5 bases). CDR1 and CDR2 from the germline V gene are SGDLS and YYNGEE. The CDR3 has 16 amino acids. The V and J ends lost 0 bases and 0 bases respectively, with 9 bases between them. The CDR3 DNA follows: TGTGCCAGCAGCGTAGAGGTAGCGACGAACACCGGGGAGCTGTTTTTT. It specifies CASSVEVATNTGELFF.

CDR3 amino acids: CASSTTGANQPQHF. The CDR3, as DNA: TGTGCCAGCAGTACCACAGGGGCGAATCAGCCCCAGCATTTT. V and J are TRBV28 and TRBJ1-5, with 7 bases matching TRBD1. This CDR3 has 14 residues. The J segment lost 4 bases and the V segment lost 5 bases, leaving 5 bases of the junction unmatched. Germline CDR1 is MDHEN and CDR2 is SYDVKM.

This chain links TRBV28 with TRBJ2-7; D might be TRBD1 (6 bases). Germline CDR1 MDHEN, CDR2 SYDVKM. Trimming stripped 2 bases from V and 5 bases from J, with 13 bases between. This CDR3 has 14 amino acids. As DNA, the CDR3 is TGTGCCAGCAGTTTAGGGGGCGCTTCCCACGAGCAGTACTTC. This encodes CASSLGGASHEQYF.

The chain joins TRBV5-1 to TRBJ2-3; a weak D match, TRBD1 (6 bases). Trimming removed 4 bases from V and 4 bases from J, with 13 bases in between. The CDR3 is 14 residues long. Germline V gene lookup returns CDR1 SGHRS and CDR2 YFSETQ. CDR3 amino acids: CASSPIGQSDTQYF. The CDR3 nucleotides are TGCGCCAGCAGCCCAATCGGACAGTCAGATACGCAGTATTTT. Full variable domain (missing parts from reference TRBV5-1 and TRBJ2-3): KAGVTQTPRYLIKTRGQQVTLSCSPISGHRSVSWYQQTPGQGLQFLFEYFSETQRNKGNFPGRFSGRQFSNSRSEMNVSTLELGDSALYLCASSPIGQSDTQYFGPGTRLTVL.

This clone was counted a single time. The chain uses TRBV7-2 and TRBJ2-7; TRBD1 aligns across 8 bases. J gave up 6 bases and V 3 bases, and 10 bases lay outside the gene matches. The germline V gene has CDR1 SGHTA and CDR2 FQGNSA. The CDR3 spans 15 residues. The CDR3 region is CASSFSRGPFTEQYF. The CDR3 DNA sequence: TGTGCCAGCAGCTTTTCCAGGGGGCCTTTCACCGAGCAGTACTTC.

The chain carries TRBV4-1 and TRBJ2-1; 11 positions agree with TRBD2. Germline V gene sequence: CDR1 MGHRA, CDR2 YSYEKL. J gave up 7 bases and V 1 base, and 9 bases lay outside the gene matches. This CDR3 contains 17 residues. This CDR3 reads CASSQGVLAGGWNEQFF. CDR3 in DNA: TGCGCCAGCAGCCAAGGAGTCCTAGCGGGAGGCTGGAATGAGCAGTTCTTC.

The chain is built from TRBV7-6 and TRBJ2-3; no firm D call. CDR3 length equals 17 residues. Germline assignment: CDR1 SGHVS and CDR2 FNYEAQ. Trimming took 1 base from V and 3 from J, leaving 17 bases between them. CDR3 loop: CASSLDSRVSRTDTQYF. As DNA, the CDR3 is TGTGCCAGCAGCTTAGATAGTCGGGTATCCCGGACAGATACGCAGTATTTT.

The rearrangement joins TRBV11-2 to TRBJ1-1; 9 nucleotides line up with TRBD1. The germline gives CDR1 SGHAT, CDR2 FQNNGV. Trimming at V came to 5 bases and at J to 1 base, leaving 17 bases not matched to a gene. The CDR3 sequence is 19 residues long. For the CDR3, the DNA is TGTGCCAGCAGCCCCATAAACAGGGGGCTTCCACTTAAGAACACTGAAGCTTTCTTT. Its protein product is CASSPINRGLPLKNTEAFF.